This TCR beta chain is from a study of blood T cell repertoires in COVID-19. Across the study: Sites across the United States, Italy and Spain contributed samples from acute and convalescent COVID-19. From T cells, B-cell-depleted T cells, or PBMCs came the material, which was cDNA or gDNA.

Per the study methods: Nucleated cell counts were estimated from reference gene primer amplification. Sequenced by immunoSEQ multiplex PCR; TCRdb stores in-frame clones only, minus some. The V and J calls and clone size were taken over from that table, and D and trimming were inferred from the DNA. This sample yields roughly 150,000 clones, of which roughly 88% are seen a single time; roughly 5% belongs to the top ten. This receptor was obtained from a man aged 18-30 years with COVID-19, enrolled during active disease. The source material was peripheral blood.

The CDR3 here is CASSFVPHEQYF. CDR3 coding DNA: TGTGCCAGCAGCTTCGTCCCCCACGAGCAGTACTTC. This sequence joins TRBV7-9 and TRBJ2-7; no reliable D call. Trimming cost V 3 bases and J 5 bases, with 8 bases left between them. Looked up from germline, CDR1 is SEHNR and CDR2 is FQNEAQ (reference sequence). This CDR3 is 12 amino acids long. Combining the CDR3 with reference TRBV7-9 and TRBJ2-7 gives the whole variable domain DTGVSQNPRHKITKRGQNVTFRCDPISEHNRLYWYRQTLGQGPEFLTYFQNEAQLEKSRLLSDRFSAERPKGSFSTLEIQRTEQGDSAMYLCASSFVPHEQYFGPGTRLTVT.